The clone carrying this T cell receptor (beta chain) was counted many times. Time point of the sample: pre-sensitization, week 0. Treatment described: therapeutic diphenylcyclopropenone sensitization with weekly scalp DPC. Unique molecular identifiers were attached to individual cDNA molecules within the library. Each CDR3 protein gets one entry after TCRdb re-called the RACE reads with MiXCR. The sample holds approximately 260,000 distinct CDR3 sequences; just under 8% are singletons and the top ten take 0.9% to 1.5%. This record comes from a study of human T cells and chemical hapten exposure. About the research overall: Upper-back patch tests with 0.01% DPC were read at 6 days.

Germline V gene lookup returns CDR1 SGHRS and CDR2 YFSETQ. V was shortened by 4 bases and J by 8 bases, with 21 bases between the two germline ends. The CDR3 totals 16 residues. The sequence was obtained from a man between 18 and 35 years old with alopecia areata. Some clones in this sample may be carry-over from other donors' samples. Sequencing used whole blood, obtained in connection with sensitization to the hapten diphenylcyclopropenone (DPC). The chain is built from TRBV5-1 and TRBJ1-4; D might be TRBD1 (5 bases). The CDR3 loop reads CASSMFQGYEKEKLFF. The CDR3 nucleotides are TGCGCCAGCAGCATGTTTCAGGGATATGAAAAAGAAAAACTGTTTTTT.